The clone carrying this T cell receptor beta chain was seen just once. The antigen remains undetermined. TCRdb's table, derived via immunoSEQ multiplex PCR, lists solely in-frame clones and lacks some. Of hundreds of thousands of clones detected, 90% to 97% appear once; the ten largest clones hold approximately 0.06%. Trimming removed 6 bases at V and 7 bases at J, with 9 bases between. The CDR3 is 11 amino acids. The source of the sample is a study of shared clonotypes between healthy human individuals. Study-wide context: For every donor, three CD4 naive, three CD4 memory, two CD8 naive and one CD8 memory plates were used.

Study outcomes and limitations: Memory subsets had estimated richness that was generally smaller than that of naive subsets. Only a few donors were included, so the genetic and exposure-history diversity represented was limited.

The origin of this receptor is a woman younger than 45 in good health. The J gene is TRBJ2-5, the V gene TRBV23-1, with D possibly matching TRBD1 (5 bases). Being an ORF, TRBV23-1 has a function that is uncertain. What was sequenced was naive CD4+ T cells sorted from blood. The sample's subset: CD45RA+ positively selected. CDR3 sequence (DNA): TGCGCCAGCAGACCCCAGGGGACCCAGTACTTC. Translating it yields CASRPQGTQYF.